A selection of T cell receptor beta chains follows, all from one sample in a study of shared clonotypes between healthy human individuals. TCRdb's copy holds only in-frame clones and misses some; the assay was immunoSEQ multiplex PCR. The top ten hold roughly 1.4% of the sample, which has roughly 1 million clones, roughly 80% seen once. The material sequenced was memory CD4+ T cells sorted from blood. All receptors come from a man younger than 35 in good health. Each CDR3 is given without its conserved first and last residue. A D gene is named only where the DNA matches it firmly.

cdr3_aa: ASSENRVTDTQY; d_call: NA; v_call: TRBV10-1; j_call: TRBJ2-3
cdr3_aa: ASSYFGDYGYT; d_call: NA; v_call: TRBV28; j_call: TRBJ1-2
cdr3_aa: ASSELASNQPQH; d_call: NA; v_call: TRBV2; j_call: TRBJ1-5
cdr3_aa: ASSQAHSGANVLT; d_call: NA; v_call: TRBV4-1; j_call: TRBJ2-6
cdr3_aa: ATEAGTVQETQY; d_call: NA; v_call: TRBV2; j_call: TRBJ2-5
cdr3_aa: ASSRVLNTEAF; d_call: NA; v_call: TRBV11-3; j_call: TRBJ1-1
cdr3_aa: ASSAGNYNSPLH; d_call: NA; v_call: TRBV11-3; j_call: TRBJ1-6
cdr3_aa: ASSSPGSITDTQY; d_call: NA; v_call: TRBV7-2; j_call: TRBJ2-3
cdr3_aa: ASSQDSGTPNSGNTIY; d_call: NA; v_call: TRBV4-3; j_call: TRBJ1-3
cdr3_aa: ASRRRPAGGRTDTQY; d_call: NA; v_call: TRBV2; j_call: TRBJ2-3
cdr3_aa: ASSLGSGSGDEQF; d_call: TRBD2; v_call: TRBV11-3; j_call: TRBJ2-1
cdr3_aa: ASSPPSWEVSYNEQF; d_call: NA; v_call: TRBV18; j_call: TRBJ2-1
cdr3_aa: ASSHSYNEQF; d_call: NA; v_call: TRBV14; j_call: TRBJ2-1
cdr3_aa: ASSEWNPPDTQY; d_call: NA; v_call: TRBV6-5; j_call: TRBJ2-3
cdr3_aa: ASRSTSGRSDTQY; d_call: TRBD2; v_call: TRBV2; j_call: TRBJ2-3
cdr3_aa: ASRDRGGTKNIQY; d_call: TRBD1; v_call: TRBV6-1; j_call: TRBJ2-4
cdr3_aa: ASQERGTFTDTQY; d_call: TRBD2; v_call: TRBV9; j_call: TRBJ2-3
cdr3_aa: ASSLQPNEQF; d_call: NA; v_call: TRBV19; j_call: TRBJ2-1
cdr3_aa: ASSRSYEKLF; d_call: NA; v_call: TRBV28; j_call: TRBJ1-4
cdr3_aa: AWSAADRVKTQY; d_call: TRBD1; v_call: TRBV30; j_call: TRBJ2-5
cdr3_aa: ASSLGQGVEAF; d_call: TRBD1; v_call: TRBV6-6; j_call: TRBJ1-1
cdr3_aa: ASSEVGTGVMKGYT; d_call: TRBD1; v_call: TRBV6-1; j_call: TRBJ1-2
cdr3_aa: AISDLQGADGYT; d_call: TRBD1; v_call: TRBV10-3; j_call: TRBJ1-2
cdr3_aa: ASSLWGGSGEQY; d_call: NA; v_call: TRBV5-4; j_call: TRBJ2-7
cdr3_aa: AISEREQETQY; d_call: NA; v_call: TRBV10-3; j_call: TRBJ2-5
cdr3_aa: ASTVAGATYEQY; d_call: TRBD2; v_call: TRBV6-1; j_call: TRBJ2-7
cdr3_aa: ASSPGLGEQF; d_call: TRBD2; v_call: TRBV7-3; j_call: TRBJ2-1
cdr3_aa: ASSPLAGAQETQY; d_call: NA; v_call: TRBV9; j_call: TRBJ2-5
cdr3_aa: ASSRTSGGPQETQY; d_call: TRBD2; v_call: TRBV18; j_call: TRBJ2-5